This T cell receptor (beta chain) was captured by sequencing in a study of OX40 agonist ivuxolimab in advanced cancers. Whole-study context: In this cohort, patients received ivuxolimab, an agonistic anti-OX40 (CD134) antibody. A mean age of roughly 62 years, range about 20 to 79, was recorded, and roughly 80% were male.

The CDR3 contains 16 residues. Germline V lookup: CDR1 LNHDA, CDR2 SQIVND (reference sequence). The V and J ends lost 0 bases and 3 bases, in that order; junction bases with no gene match: 6. Here immunoSEQ multiplex PCR was the method, and the copy in TCRdb shows in-frame clones only, minus some. The data show 65,000 to 95,000 clones, around 88% seen once. This sequence originates from an adult with an advanced solid tumor such as melanoma, head and neck, liver or kidney cancer. The rearrangement uses TRBV19 and TRBJ2-7; 9 positions match TRBD1. The sequenced sample was CD4+ or CD8+ T cells sorted from blood, obtained in a trial of the OX40 agonist ivuxolimab. The CDR3 loop is CASSIELGTGSYEQYF. The CDR3 nucleotides are TGTGCCAGTAGTATAGAACTTGGGACAGGGAGCTACGAGCAGTACTTC.